This TCR beta chain appears in the sequencing data of a study of blood T cell repertoires in COVID-19. At the level of the study: The origin of the acute and convalescent COVID-19 samples was the United States, Italy and Spain. Sample material is recorded as cDNA or gDNA derived from T cells, B-cell-depleted T cells, or PBMCs.

Original data processing: Nucleated cell number was recorded as an estimate derived from reference gene primer amplification. Only in-frame clones appear in the TCRdb table, and some are missing; sequencing was by immunoSEQ multiplex PCR. V, J and clone size were drawn from that table, and D and trimming were deduced from the DNA. The data contain about 400,000 clones, around nine tenths of them singletons. V shed 8 bases and J shed 13 bases, with 17 bases lying between them. CDR3 length: 11 residues. Looked up from germline, CDR1 is MGHRA and CDR2 is YSYEKL. Sequenced material: peripheral blood. The V and J genes are TRBV4-1 and TRBJ1-2; no clear D gene. This receptor was obtained from a human donor in a cohort sampled during active COVID-19. In DNA, the CDR3 is TGCGCCAGCGCCTCGGGGAGCCCGAGCACCTTC. Its protein is CASASGSPSTF.